This T cell receptor beta chain was sequenced during a study of blood T cell repertoires in COVID-19. Overall study: T cells, B-cell-depleted T cells, or PBMCs provided the cDNA or gDNA that served as material.

CDR1 and CDR2 (germline): SGHTA, FQGNSA. This CDR3 contains 12 residues. Trimming cost V 1 base and J 11 bases, with 11 bases left between them. TCRdb's copy holds only in-frame clones and misses some; the assay was immunoSEQ multiplex PCR. This sample yields fewer than 300,000 clones, of which about 70% are seen a single time; around 3.4% belongs to the top ten. This clone was detected once. The receptor comes from a woman older than 75 with acute or convalescent COVID-19. The rearrangement links TRBV7-2 to TRBJ1-2; unclear D gene. Sequenced: peripheral blood. In DNA form, the CDR3 reads TGTGCCAGCAGCTTAGACGGTCACCGGTACACCTTC. It translates to CASSLDGHRYTF. The full variable domain, completed using reference TRBV7-2 and TRBJ1-2, is GAGVSQSPSNKVTEKGKDVELRCDPISGHTALYWYRQSLGQGLEFLIYFQGNSAPDKSGLPSDRFSAERTGGSVSTLTIQRTQQEDSAVYLCASSLDGHRYTFGSGTRLTVV.